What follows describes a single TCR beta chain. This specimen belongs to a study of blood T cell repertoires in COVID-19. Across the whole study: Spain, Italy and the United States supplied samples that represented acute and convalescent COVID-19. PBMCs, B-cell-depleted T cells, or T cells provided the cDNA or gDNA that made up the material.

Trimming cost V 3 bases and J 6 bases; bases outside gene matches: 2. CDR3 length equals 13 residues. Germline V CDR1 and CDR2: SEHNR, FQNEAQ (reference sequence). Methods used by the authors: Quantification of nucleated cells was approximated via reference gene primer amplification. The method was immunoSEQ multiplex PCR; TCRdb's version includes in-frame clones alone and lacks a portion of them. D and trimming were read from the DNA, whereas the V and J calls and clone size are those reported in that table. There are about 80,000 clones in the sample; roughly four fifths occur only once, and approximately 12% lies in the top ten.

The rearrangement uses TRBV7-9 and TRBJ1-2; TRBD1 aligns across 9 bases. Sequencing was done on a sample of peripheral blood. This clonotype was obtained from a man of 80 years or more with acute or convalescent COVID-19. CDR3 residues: CASSLTGGHGYTF. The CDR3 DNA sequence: TGTGCCAGCAGCTTGACAGGGGGGCATGGCTACACCTTC.